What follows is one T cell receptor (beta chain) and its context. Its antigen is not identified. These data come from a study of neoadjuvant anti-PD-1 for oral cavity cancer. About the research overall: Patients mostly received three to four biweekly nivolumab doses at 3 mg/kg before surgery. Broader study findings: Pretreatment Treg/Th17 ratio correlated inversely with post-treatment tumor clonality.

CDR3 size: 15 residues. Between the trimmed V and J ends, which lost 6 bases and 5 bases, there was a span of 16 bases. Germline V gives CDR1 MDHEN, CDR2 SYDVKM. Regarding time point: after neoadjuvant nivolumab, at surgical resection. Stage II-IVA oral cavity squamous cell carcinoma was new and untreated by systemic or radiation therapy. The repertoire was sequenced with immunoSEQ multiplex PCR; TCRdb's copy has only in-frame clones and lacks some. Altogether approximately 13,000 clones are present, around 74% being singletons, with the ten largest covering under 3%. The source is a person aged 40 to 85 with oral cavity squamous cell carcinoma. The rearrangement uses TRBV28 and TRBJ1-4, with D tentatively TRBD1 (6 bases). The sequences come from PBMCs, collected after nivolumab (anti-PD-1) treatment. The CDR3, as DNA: TGTGCCAGCAGGTCCCCAGGGGCGAGGAATGAAAAACTGTTTTTT. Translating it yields CASRSPGARNEKLFF.